This TCR beta chain derives from a study of vaccination effects on CD4 cells after COVID-19. Findings and caveats of the study: Clonal contraction was marked in infection- and vaccine-induced clones late after vaccination.

TCRdb's table, derived via immunoSEQ multiplex PCR, lists solely in-frame clones and lacks some. The data contain more than 11,000 clones, 72% of them seen just once; the ten biggest clones take up approximately 9.1%. V was cut by 6 bases and J by 8 bases, with 10 bases left in between. This CDR3 spans 11 amino acids. CDR1 and CDR2 (germline): MNHEY, SMNVEV (reference sequence). After expansion with viral peptide pools in the ViraFEST assay, antigen-specific CD4+ T cells were sequenced. When around 10 days of culture had elapsed, CD4+ T cells were isolated. Participants were given two doses of BNT162b2 or mRNA-1273 vaccine. Every well housed two million PBMC, which grew in culture alongside roughly 10 IU/ml IL-2 and 8.5 to 10 ug/ml peptides. About this clone: Its antigen is unknown.

The sequence was obtained from a human donor who received a COVID-19 vaccine. This specimen consisted of CD4+ T cells from PBMCs cultured with SARS-CoV-2 spike peptides, obtained after COVID-19 vaccination. The chain has TRBV27 and TRBJ1-2; D call uncertain. The CDR3 sequence is CASRDLRGYTF. CDR3 coding DNA: TGTGCCAGCAGAGATCTACGGGGCTACACCTTC.